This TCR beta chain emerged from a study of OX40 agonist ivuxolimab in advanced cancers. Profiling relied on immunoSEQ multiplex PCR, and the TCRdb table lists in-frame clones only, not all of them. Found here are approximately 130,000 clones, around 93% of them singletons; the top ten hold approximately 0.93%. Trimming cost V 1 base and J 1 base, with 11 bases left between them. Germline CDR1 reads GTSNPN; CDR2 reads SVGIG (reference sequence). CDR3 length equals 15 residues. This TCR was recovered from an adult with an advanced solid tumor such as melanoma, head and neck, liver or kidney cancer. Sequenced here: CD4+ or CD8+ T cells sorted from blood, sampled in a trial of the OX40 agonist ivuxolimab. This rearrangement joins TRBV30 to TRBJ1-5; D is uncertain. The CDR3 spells CAWSAPGGSNQPQHF. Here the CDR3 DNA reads TGTGCCTGGAGTGCCCCCGGTGGGAGCAATCAGCCCCAGCATTTT.